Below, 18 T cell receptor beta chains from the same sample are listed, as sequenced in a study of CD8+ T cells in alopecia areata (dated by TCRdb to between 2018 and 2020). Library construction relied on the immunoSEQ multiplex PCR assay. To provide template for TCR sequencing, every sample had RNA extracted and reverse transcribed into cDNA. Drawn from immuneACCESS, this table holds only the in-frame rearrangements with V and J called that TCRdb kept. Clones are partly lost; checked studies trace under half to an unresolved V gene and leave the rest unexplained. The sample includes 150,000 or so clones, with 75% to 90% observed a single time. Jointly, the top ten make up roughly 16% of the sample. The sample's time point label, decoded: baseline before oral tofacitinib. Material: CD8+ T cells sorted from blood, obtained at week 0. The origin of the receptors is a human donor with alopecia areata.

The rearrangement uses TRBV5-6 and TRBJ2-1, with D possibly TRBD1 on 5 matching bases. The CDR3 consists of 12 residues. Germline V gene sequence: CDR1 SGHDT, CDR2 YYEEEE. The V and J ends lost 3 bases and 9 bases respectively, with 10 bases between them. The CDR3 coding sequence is TGTGCCAGCAGCTCCCAGGGCGTTGAGCAGTTCTTC. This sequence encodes CASSSQGVEQFF.

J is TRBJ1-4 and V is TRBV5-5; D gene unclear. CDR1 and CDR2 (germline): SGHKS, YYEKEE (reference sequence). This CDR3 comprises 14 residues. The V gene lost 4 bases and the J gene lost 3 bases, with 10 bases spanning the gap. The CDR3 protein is CASSIGQSNEKLFF. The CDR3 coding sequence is TGTGCCAGCAGCATTGGGCAGTCTAATGAAAAACTGTTTTTT.

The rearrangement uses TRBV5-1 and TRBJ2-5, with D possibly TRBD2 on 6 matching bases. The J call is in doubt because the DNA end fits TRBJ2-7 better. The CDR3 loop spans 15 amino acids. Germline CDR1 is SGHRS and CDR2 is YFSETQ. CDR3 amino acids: CASSPEVGGSYEQYF. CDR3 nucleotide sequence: TGCGCCAGCAGCCCAGAAGTGGGAGGTTCCTACGAGCAGTACTTC.

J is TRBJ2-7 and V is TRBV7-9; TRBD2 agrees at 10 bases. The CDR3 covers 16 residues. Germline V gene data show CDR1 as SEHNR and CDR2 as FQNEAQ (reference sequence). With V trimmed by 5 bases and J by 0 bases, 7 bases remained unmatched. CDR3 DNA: TGTGCCAGCAGCGTAGGAAGCGGGAGGGCCTCCTACGAGCAGTACTTC. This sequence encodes CASSVGSGRASYEQYF.

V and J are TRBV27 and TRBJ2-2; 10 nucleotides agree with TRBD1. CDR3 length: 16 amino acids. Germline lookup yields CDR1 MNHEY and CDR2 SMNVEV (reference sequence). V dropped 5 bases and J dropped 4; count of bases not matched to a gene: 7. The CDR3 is CASSTPGQGFTGELFF. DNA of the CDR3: TGTGCCAGCAGTACCCCGGGACAGGGGTTCACCGGGGAGCTGTTTTTT.

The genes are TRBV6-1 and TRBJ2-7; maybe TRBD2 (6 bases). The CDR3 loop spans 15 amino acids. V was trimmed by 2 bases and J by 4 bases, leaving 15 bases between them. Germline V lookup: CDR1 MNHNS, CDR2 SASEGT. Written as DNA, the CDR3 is TGTGCCAGCAGTGAAAACCCGGGAGAGCTGTACGAGCAGTACTTC. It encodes CASSENPGELYEQYF.

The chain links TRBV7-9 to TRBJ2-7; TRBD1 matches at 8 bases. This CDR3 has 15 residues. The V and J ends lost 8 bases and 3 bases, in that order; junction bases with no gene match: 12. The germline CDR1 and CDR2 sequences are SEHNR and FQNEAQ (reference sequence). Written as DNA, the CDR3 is TGTGCCAGCGGGCCCGGGACAGGCCGCGGCTACGAGCAGTACTTC. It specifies CASGPGTGRGYEQYF.

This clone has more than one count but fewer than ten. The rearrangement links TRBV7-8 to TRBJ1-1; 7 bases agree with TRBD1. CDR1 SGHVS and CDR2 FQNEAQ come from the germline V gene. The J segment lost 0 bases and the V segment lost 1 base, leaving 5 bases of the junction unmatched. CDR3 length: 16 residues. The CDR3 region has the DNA TGTGCCAGCAGCTTAGACCGACAGGGAATGAACACTGAAGCTTTCTTT. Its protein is CASSLDRQGMNTEAFF.

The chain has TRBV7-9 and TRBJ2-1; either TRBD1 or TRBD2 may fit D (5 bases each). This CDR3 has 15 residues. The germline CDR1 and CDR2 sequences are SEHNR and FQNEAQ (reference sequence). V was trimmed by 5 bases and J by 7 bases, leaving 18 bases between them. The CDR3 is CASSGDSGLGNEQFF. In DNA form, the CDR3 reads TGTGCCAGCAGCGGAGACAGCGGCCTAGGGAATGAGCAGTTCTTC.

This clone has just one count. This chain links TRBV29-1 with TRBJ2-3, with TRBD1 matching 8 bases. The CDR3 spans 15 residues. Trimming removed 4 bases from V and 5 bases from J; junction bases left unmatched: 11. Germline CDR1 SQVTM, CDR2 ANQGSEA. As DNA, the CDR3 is TGCAGCGTTGTCCATGCGCAGGGGGCCGGAGATACGCAGTATTTT. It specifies CSVVHAQGAGDTQYF.

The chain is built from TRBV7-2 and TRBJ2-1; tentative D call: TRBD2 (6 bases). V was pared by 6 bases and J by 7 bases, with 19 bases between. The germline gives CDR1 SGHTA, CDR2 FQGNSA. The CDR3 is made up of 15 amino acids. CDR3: CASSKENSRGNEQFF. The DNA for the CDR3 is TGTGCCAGCAGTAAAGAGAATAGCCGGGGGAATGAGCAGTTCTTC.

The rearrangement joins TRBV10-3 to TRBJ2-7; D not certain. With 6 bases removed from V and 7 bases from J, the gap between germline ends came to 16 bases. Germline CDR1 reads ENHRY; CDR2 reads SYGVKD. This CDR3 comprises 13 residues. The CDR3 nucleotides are TGTGCCATCAGCTCAGGCTCCGCTTGGGAGCAGTACTTC. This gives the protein CAISSGSAWEQYF.

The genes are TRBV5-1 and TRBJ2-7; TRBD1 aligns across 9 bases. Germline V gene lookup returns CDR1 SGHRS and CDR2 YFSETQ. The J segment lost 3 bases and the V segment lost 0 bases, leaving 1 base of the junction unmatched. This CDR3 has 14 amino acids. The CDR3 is CASSLVGQGYEQYF. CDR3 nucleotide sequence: TGCGCCAGCAGCTTGGTGGGACAGGGCTACGAGCAGTACTTC.

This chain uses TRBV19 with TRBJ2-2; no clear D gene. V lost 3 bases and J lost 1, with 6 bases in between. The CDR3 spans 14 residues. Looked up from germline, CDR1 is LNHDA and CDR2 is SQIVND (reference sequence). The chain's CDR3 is CASSMWRNTGELFF. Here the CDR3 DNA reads TGTGCCAGTAGTATGTGGAGGAACACCGGGGAGCTGTTTTTT. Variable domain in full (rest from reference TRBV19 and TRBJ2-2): DGGITQSPKYLFRKEGQNVTLSCEQNLNHDAMYWYRQDPGQGLRLIYYSQIVNDFQKGDIAEGYSVSREKKESFPLTVTSAQKNPTAFYLCASSMWRNTGELFFGEGSRLTVL.

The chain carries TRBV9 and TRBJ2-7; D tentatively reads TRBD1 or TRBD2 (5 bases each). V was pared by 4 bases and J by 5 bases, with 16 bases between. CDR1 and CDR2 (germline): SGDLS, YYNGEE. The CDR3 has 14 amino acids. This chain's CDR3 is CASSPEVGVHEQYF. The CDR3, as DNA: TGTGCCAGCAGCCCAGAGGTGGGGGTCCACGAGCAGTACTTC. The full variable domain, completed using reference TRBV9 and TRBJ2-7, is DSGVTQTPKHLITATGQRVTLRCSPRSGDLSVYWYQQSLDQGLQFLIQYYNGEERAKGNILERFSAQQFPDLHSELNLSSLELGDSALYFCASSPEVGVHEQYFGPGTRLTVT.

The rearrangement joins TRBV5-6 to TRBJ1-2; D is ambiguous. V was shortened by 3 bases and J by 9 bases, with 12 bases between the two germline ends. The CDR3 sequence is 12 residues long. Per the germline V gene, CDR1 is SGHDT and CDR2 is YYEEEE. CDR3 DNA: TGTGCCAGCAGCTCGGACCGGCTCAGCTACACCTTC. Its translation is CASSSDRLSYTF. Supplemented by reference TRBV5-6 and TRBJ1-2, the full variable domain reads DAGVTQSPTHLIKTRGQQVTLRCSPKSGHDTVSWYQQALGQGPQFIFQYYEEEERQRGNFPDRFSGHQFPNYSSELNVNALLLGDSALYLCASSSDRLSYTFGSGTRLTVV.

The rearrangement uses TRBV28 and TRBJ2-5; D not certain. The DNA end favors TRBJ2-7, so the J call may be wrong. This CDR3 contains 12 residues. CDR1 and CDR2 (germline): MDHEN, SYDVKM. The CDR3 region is CASSSNSYEQYF. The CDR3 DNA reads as TGTGCCAGCAGCTCAAACTCCTACGAGCAGTACTTC.

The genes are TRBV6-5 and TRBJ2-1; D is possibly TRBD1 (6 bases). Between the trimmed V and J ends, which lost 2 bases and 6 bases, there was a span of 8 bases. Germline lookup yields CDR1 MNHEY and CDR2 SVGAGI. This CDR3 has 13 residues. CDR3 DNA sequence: TGTGCCAGCAGTTACCCGACAGGCAATGAGCAGTTCTTC. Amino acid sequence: CASSYPTGNEQFF.